This TCR beta chain was found in a study of CD8 T cells in Susac syndrome. CDR1 and CDR2 (germline): LNHDA, SQIVND (reference sequence). Trimming left V 8 bases short and J 0 bases short, with 14 bases between. The CDR3 has 15 amino acids. RNA totalling roughly 0.45 to 1 ug underwent reverse transcription with random hexamers. It was immunoSEQ multiplex PCR that amplified TCR beta CDR3 across 54 Vbeta and 13 Jbeta. In TCRdb, the immunoSEQ multiplex PCR reads were re-called with MiXCR into one record per CDR3 protein. The sample lists some 170,000 distinct CDR3 sequences, roughly 94% occurring once. The chain links TRBV19 to TRBJ1-3; D call uncertain. Sample: CD4+ T cells from PBMCs. The source is a human donor with Susac syndrome. CDR3 sequence: CASLMLGSSGNTIYF. The DNA of the CDR3 is TGTGCCAGTTTGATGTTAGGAAGCTCTGGAAACACCATATATTTT.